This entry lists 20 T cell receptor beta chains sequenced from one sample in a study of CD8+ T cells in alopecia areata. Extracted RNA was reverse transcribed into cDNA, the sequencing template. Clones were sequenced by immunoSEQ multiplex PCR, and TCRdb holds only the in-frame ones, with some missing. The sample lists approximately 150,000 clones, 87% seen once, with less than 15% in the top ten. This material consisted of CD8+ T cells sorted from blood, taken at week 0. These receptors were collected from a human donor with alopecia areata.

The V and J genes are TRBV2 and TRBJ2-7; D possibly corresponds to TRBD2 (6 bases). Germline CDR1 SNHLY, CDR2 FYNNEI. The ends were cut back, 6 bases at V and 1 base at J, with 16 bases in the middle. This CDR3 comprises 15 residues. CDR3 sequence: CASSPRGGPSYEQYF. CDR3 nucleotides: TGTGCCAGCAGCCCCCGGGGAGGACCTTCCTACGAGCAGTACTTC.

The chain employs TRBV7-9 and TRBJ2-7, with 10 bases identical to TRBD2. V lost 5 bases and J lost 2; bases outside the gene matches: 9. Germline V gives CDR1 SEHNR, CDR2 FQNEAQ (reference sequence). The CDR3 extends over 16 amino acids. CDR3 region: CASSQTASGSTYEQYF. CDR3 bases: TGTGCCAGCAGCCAGACCGCTAGCGGGAGTACCTACGAGCAGTACTTC.

V and J are TRBV7-9 and TRBJ2-5; D gene ambiguous. Germline values: CDR1 SEHNR, CDR2 FQNEAQ (reference sequence). The V gene lost 0 bases and the J gene lost 4 bases, with 0 bases spanning the gap. The CDR3 covers 11 residues. The CDR3 sequence: CASSLAETQYF. CDR3 nucleotides: TGTGCCAGCAGCTTAGCAGAGACCCAGTACTTC.

To note about this clone: The germline gene is not matched at one end of the junction; a read error may be the cause. The chain couples TRBV30 to TRBJ2-5; 8 positions match TRBD1. Germline loops: CDR1 GTSNPN, CDR2 SVGIG (reference sequence). This CDR3 is built from 11 residues. CDR3 loop: CAWSMPGQANF. The CDR3 DNA reads TGTGCCTGGAGCATGCCGGGACAGGCCAACTTC.

V usage is TRBV5-1 and J usage is TRBJ2-7; no clear D gene. Per the germline V gene, CDR1 is SGHRS and CDR2 is YFSETQ. Trimming pared 0 bases from V and 5 bases from J, leaving 12 bases between. The CDR3 is made up of 14 amino acids. Here the CDR3 reads CASSLAGPLDEQYF. The CDR3 DNA sequence: TGCGCCAGCAGCTTGGCCGGGCCGTTGGACGAGCAGTACTTC.

The chain combines TRBV7-9 with TRBJ2-7; D is ambiguous. CDR1 SEHNR and CDR2 FQNEAQ come from the germline V gene (reference sequence). The CDR3 is made up of 13 amino acids. V lost 3 bases, J lost 4 bases, and 10 bases lay in between. CDR3 protein: CASSFDNQYEQYF. The DNA of the CDR3 is TGTGCCAGCAGCTTCGACAATCAATACGAGCAGTACTTC.

CDR3 nucleotides: TGTGCCAGCAGTTACTCGGGACAGGAGCATATGCCTGAAGCTTTCTTT. Encoded protein: CASSYSGQEHMPEAFF. This chain links TRBV6-5 with TRBJ1-1; TRBD1 aligns across 8 bases. This CDR3 has 16 residues. CDR1 and CDR2 from the germline V gene are MNHEY and SVGAGI. V shed 0 bases, J shed 6 bases, and the junction held 9 bases outside the gene matches.

V usage is TRBV2 and J usage is TRBJ2-7; 7 bases agree with TRBD2. This CDR3 comprises 14 residues. CDR1 is SNHLY, CDR2 FYNNEI, per germline. The junction had 7 bases not matched to a gene; V was cut back by 4 bases and J by 4 bases. The CDR3 DNA reads TGTGCCAGCAGTGCACGGGAGGCATTGTACGAGCAGTACTTC. Translated: CASSAREALYEQYF.

The rearrangement links TRBV7-2 to TRBJ2-7; D uncertain. Germline values: CDR1 SGHTA, CDR2 FQGNSA. The CDR3 contains 13 residues. Trimming took 4 bases from V and 4 from J, leaving 11 bases between them. CDR3 DNA sequence: TGTGCCAGCAGCTCCACAAATGATTACGAGCAGTACTTC. Its translation: CASSSTNDYEQYF.

V and J are TRBV5-4 and TRBJ2-7, with D perhaps TRBD1 (6 bases). The CDR3 extends over 12 amino acids. Germline CDR1 SGHNT, CDR2 YYREEE (reference sequence). Trimming cost V 9 bases and J 2 bases, with 12 bases left between them. CDR3 sequence: CATSGTTYEQYF. CDR3 nucleotides: TGTGCCACATCCGGGACAACCTACGAGCAGTACTTC.

The chain uses TRBV27 and TRBJ2-7; D remains unclear. Trimming cost V 4 bases and J 7 bases, with 14 bases left between them. The CDR3 has 13 residues. Germline V gives CDR1 MNHEY, CDR2 SMNVEV (reference sequence). The DNA for the CDR3 is TGTGCCAGCAGTTCAACCGAGACTCGGGAGCAGTACTTC. Translated: CASSSTETREQYF.

This rearrangement joins TRBV27 to TRBJ2-2; 10 bases agree with TRBD2. Looked up from germline, CDR1 is MNHEY and CDR2 is SMNVEV (reference sequence). The CDR3 contains 14 residues. With 6 bases clipped from V and 5 bases from J, the junction kept 3 bases outside the gene matches. The CDR3 region has the DNA TGTGCCAGCAGCCCGGGACTAGCGACCGGGGAGCTGTTTTTT. Translating gives CASSPGLATGELFF.

V usage is TRBV5-1 and J usage is TRBJ2-1, with 8 bases that match TRBD2. The germline V gene encodes CDR1 SGHRS and CDR2 YFSETQ. The CDR3 is 16 amino acids. Trimming cost V 3 bases and J 2 bases; bases outside gene matches: 7. The CDR3 DNA reads as TGCGCCAGCAGCTCCTTTAGCGGGACCACCTACAATGAGCAGTTCTTC. Its protein product is CASSSFSGTTYNEQFF.

V is TRBV27 and J is TRBJ1-1; D is unclear. The CDR3 runs to 16 residues. Germline values: CDR1 MNHEY, CDR2 SMNVEV (reference sequence). The ends were cut back, 5 bases at V and 2 bases at J, with 18 bases in the middle. CDR3 DNA sequence: TGTGCCAGCAGTCTCTCCGGCCGAGAATCCAACACTGAAGCTTTCTTT. It yields the protein CASSLSGRESNTEAFF.

The rearrangement uses TRBV6-1 and TRBJ2-3; no clear D. In germline, CDR1 is MNHNS, CDR2 SASEGT. There are 15 residues in the CDR3. Trimming pared 2 bases from V and 3 bases from J, leaving 12 bases between. The CDR3 DNA reads as TGTGCCAGCAGTGAATGGCTCTCGGAAACAGATACGCAGTATTTT. Translating gives CASSEWLSETDTQYF.

This chain joins TRBV5-1 and TRBJ2-7; TRBD1 is a possible D gene (6 bases). In germline, CDR1 is SGHRS, CDR2 YFSETQ. The V gene lost 0 bases and the J gene lost 3 bases, with 16 bases spanning the gap. CDR3 length equals 16 residues. The CDR3 sequence: CASSLGEGGSIYEQYF. The DNA of the CDR3 is TGCGCCAGCAGCTTGGGAGAAGGGGGAAGTATCTACGAGCAGTACTTC.

This clone occurred once. Compared with germline, one end of the junction differs, possibly owing to a read error. V gene TRBV29-1 combines with J gene TRBJ2-1, with unresolved D. The CDR3 consists of 14 residues. Germline V gene data show CDR1 as SQVTM and CDR2 as ANQGSEA. For the CDR3, the DNA is TGCAGCGCTGAAAGGGCTAATCGTCTCGATGAGCAGTTCTTC. Its protein is CSAERANRLDEQFF.

The chain is built from TRBV10-2 and TRBJ1-2, with TRBD1 as a possible D gene (5 bases). Looked up from germline, CDR1 is WSHSY and CDR2 is SAAADI. The CDR3 extends over 11 amino acids. Trimming stripped 10 bases from V and 8 bases from J, with 14 bases between. For the CDR3, the DNA is TGCGCCACCATTCGCTACAGGGGCTACACCTTC. It is translated as CATIRYRGYTF.

The table lists this clone with a few counts. V usage is TRBV10-2 and J usage is TRBJ1-1; tentative D call: TRBD1 (5 bases). Trimming stripped 4 bases from V and 5 bases from J, with 8 bases between. Germline V gene lookup returns CDR1 WSHSY and CDR2 SAAADI. The CDR3 runs 12 residues. This chain's CDR3 is CASSAGITEAFF. DNA of the CDR3: TGCGCCAGCAGTGCAGGGATAACTGAAGCTTTCTTT.

The V and J genes are TRBV27 and TRBJ2-1, with 8 bases fitting TRBD2. With 8 bases clipped from V and 6 bases from J, the junction kept 9 bases outside the gene matches. Germline-derived CDR1 and CDR2 are MNHEY and SMNVEV (reference sequence). The CDR3 contains 14 residues. The CDR3 DNA reads as TGTGCCAGCGGAAACGGGGGGGCCGTCAATGAGCAGTTCTTC. It specifies CASGNGGAVNEQFF.